The 29 T cell receptor beta chains listed next were all sequenced from one sample in a study of T cell repertoires in cytomegalovirus infection. TCRdb reprocessed the reads with MiXCR, giving one entry per CDR3 protein. The sample includes approximately 280,000 distinct CDR3 sequences, 22% of them seen just once. Their cognate antigens are unknown. The starting material was cultured PBMCs, obtained from culture after CMV antigen stimulation. The receptors were gathered from a human donor in good health (CMV status not recorded). Some clones in this sample may be carry-over from other donors' samples.

This clonotype occurred a few times. The chain uses TRBV7-8 and TRBJ1-5; tentatively, D is TRBD1 (5 bases). The germline V gene encodes CDR1 SGHVS and CDR2 FQNEAQ. The CDR3 is 16 residues long. V was trimmed by 2 bases and J by 4 bases, leaving 15 bases between them. The CDR3 DNA is TGTGCCAGCAGCTTATGGGGCGAAGGGGATAATCAGCCCCAGCATTTT. This codes for CASSLWGEGDNQPQHF.

V usage is TRBV10-2 and J usage is TRBJ2-7, with 10 bases fitting TRBD1. Germline trimming cut 6 bases from V and 6 bases from J; bases unmatched to any gene: 5. Germline CDR1 and CDR2: WSHSY and SAAADI. The CDR3 contains 13 residues. The CDR3 DNA sequence: TGCGCCAGCAGGGGACAGGGGTCGGGCGAGCAGTACGTC. It translates to CASRGQGSGEQYV.

The genes are TRBV6-5 and TRBJ2-7, with no clear D. The CDR3 has 13 amino acids. Germline V CDR1 and CDR2: MNHEY, SVGAGI. The V gene lost 6 bases and the J gene lost 2 bases, with 11 bases spanning the gap. The CDR3 sequence: CASSFGPTYEQYF. CDR3 sequence (DNA): TGTGCCAGCAGCTTCGGACCGACCTACGAGCAGTACTTC.

This clonotype has a count of ten or more. Here the CDR3 reads CASSLVLGDKVTGELFF. The CDR3 DNA reads TGTGCCAGCAGCTTAGTGTTAGGGGATAAGGTCACCGGGGAGCTGTTTTTT. V usage is TRBV7-8 and J usage is TRBJ2-2; D perhaps matches TRBD1 (5 bases). The V end lost 1 base, the J end lost 4 bases, and 16 bases lay between the germline ends. The CDR3 extends over 17 amino acids. CDR1 is SGHVS, CDR2 FQNEAQ, per germline.

This clonotype was recorded many times. This chain joins TRBV7-2 and TRBJ2-1; TRBD2 matches at 11 bases. The CDR3 extends over 14 amino acids. With 3 bases clipped from V and 5 bases from J, the junction kept 0 bases outside the gene matches. CDR1 SGHTA and CDR2 FQGNSA come from the germline V gene. The CDR3: CASSFSGRDNEQFF. DNA of the CDR3: TGTGCCAGCAGCTTTAGCGGGAGGGACAATGAGCAGTTCTTC.

This clonotype was detected only a few times. The genes are TRBV2 and TRBJ2-7; possibly TRBD1 or TRBD2 for D (5 bases each). There are 15 residues in the CDR3. V lost 1 base, J lost 3 bases, and 13 bases lay in between. Germline V gene data show CDR1 as SNHLY and CDR2 as FYNNEI. The CDR3 region is CASSEGEVGGYEQYF. For the CDR3, the DNA is TGTGCCAGCAGTGAAGGAGAGGTTGGGGGCTACGAGCAGTACTTC.

The chain uses TRBV11-2 and TRBJ2-3, with 7 nucleotides matching TRBD2. The CDR3 loop spans 17 amino acids. V dropped 0 bases and J dropped 2; count of bases not matched to a gene: 8. The germline V gene has CDR1 SGHAT and CDR2 FQNNGV. The DNA for the CDR3 is TGTGCCAGCAGCTTAGATCTCGCGGGAGCCCTCACAGATACGCAGTATTTT. Amino acids: CASSLDLAGALTDTQYF.

This clonotype was seen ten or more times. The chain carries TRBV7-2 and TRBJ1-4; no firm D call. Germline values: CDR1 SGHTA, CDR2 FQGNSA. V shed 5 bases and J shed 4 bases, with 14 bases lying between them. This CDR3 is built from 15 residues. The CDR3 nucleotides read TGTGCCAGCAGCCTTCTTGGACTGCTTAATGAAAAACTGTTTTTT. Protein sequence: CASSLLGLLNEKLFF. The full variable domain, completed using reference TRBV7-2 and TRBJ1-4, is GAGVSQSPSNKVTEKGKDVELRCDPISGHTALYWYRQSLGQGLEFLIYFQGNSAPDKSGLPSDRFSAERTGGSVSTLTIQRTQQEDSAVYLCASSLLGLLNEKLFFGSGTQLSVL.

Many counts were recorded for this clonotype. The chain employs TRBV12-3 or TRBV12-4 and TRBJ1-5; D call uncertain. The CDR3 has 13 residues. V was trimmed by 6 bases and J by 1 base, leaving 7 bases between them. The CDR3 DNA is TGTGCCAGCAGCTTACGCAGCAATCAGCCCCAGCATTTT. It translates to CASSLRSNQPQHF.

This clonotype was seen at least ten times. This chain connects TRBV7-6 to TRBJ2-3, with 10 bases lining up with TRBD2. Germline V gives CDR1 SGHVS, CDR2 FNYEAQ. The CDR3 runs to 15 residues. J gave up 6 bases and V 7 bases, and 10 bases lay outside the gene matches. The CDR3, as DNA: TGTGCCAGCAAAGGAGCGGGAGGGCCAGGGGATACGCAGTATTTT. Translated, it gives CASKGAGGPGDTQYF.

The J gene is TRBJ2-1, the V gene TRBV28, with 10 bases identical to TRBD2. The CDR3 totals 16 residues. CDR1 and CDR2 from the germline V gene are MDHEN and SYDVKM. V lost 0 bases to trimming and J lost 7 bases; unmatched junction nucleotides: 6. This CDR3 is CASSLWSGAGGNEQFF. The CDR3 nucleotides read TGTGCCAGCAGTTTATGGTCTGGAGCGGGAGGGAATGAGCAGTTCTTC.

The chain is built from TRBV29-1 and TRBJ1-5, with D unclear. V was shortened by 4 bases and J by 3 bases, with 10 bases between the two germline ends. The CDR3 covers 13 residues. In germline, CDR1 is SQVTM, CDR2 ANQGSEA. For the CDR3, the DNA is TGCAGCGTTGGTGGGGTCCTCAATCAGCCCCAGCATTTT. Amino acid sequence: CSVGGVLNQPQHF.

The chain recombines TRBV7-9 with TRBJ2-3, with 10 bases fitting TRBD2. Trimming at V came to 5 bases and at J to 6 bases, leaving 8 bases not matched to a gene. This CDR3 contains 15 residues. CDR1 is SEHNR, CDR2 FQNEAQ, per germline (reference sequence). The CDR3 DNA reads TGTGCCAGCAGCCACGGGACTAGCGCTGTGGATACGCAGTATTTT. It is translated as CASSHGTSAVDTQYF.

In its sample, this clonotype was seen a few times. CDR3 coding DNA: TGTGCCACACTGTCGGGACACCCAAACTATAATTCACCCCTCCACTTT. As protein: CATLSGHPNYNSPLHF. The chain couples TRBV6-5 to TRBJ1-6; the D gene is possibly TRBD1 (6 bases). The CDR3 totals 16 residues. Trimming took 10 bases from V and 3 from J, leaving 19 bases between them. Germline CDR1 is MNHEY and CDR2 is SVGAGI.

The rearrangement uses TRBV7-2 and TRBJ1-5; weak D call: TRBD1 (5 bases). Trimming stripped 5 bases from V and 2 bases from J, with 13 bases between. The CDR3 loop spans 15 amino acids. Germline V gene sequence: CDR1 SGHTA, CDR2 FQGNSA. The CDR3 reads CASSAVGTGNQPQHF. The CDR3 nucleotides are TGTGCCAGCAGCGCAGTAGGGACGGGCAATCAGCCCCAGCATTTT. The full variable domain, in which reference TRBV7-2 and TRBJ1-5 provide the parts outside the CDR3, is GAGVSQSPSNKVTEKGKDVELRCDPISGHTALYWYRQSLGQGLEFLIYFQGNSAPDKSGLPSDRFSAERTGGSVSTLTIQRTQQEDSAVYLCASSAVGTGNQPQHFGDGTRLSIL.

This chain joins TRBV12-3 or TRBV12-4 and TRBJ2-2; D is unresolved. This CDR3 comprises 14 residues. V was pared by 3 bases and J by 3 bases, with 8 bases between. The CDR3 here is CASSFWADTGELFF. The DNA for the CDR3 is TGTGCCAGCAGTTTCTGGGCGGACACCGGGGAGCTGTTTTTT.

This clonotype was counted ten times or more. This chain links TRBV7-2 with TRBJ2-7; possible D gene TRBD2, 6 bases. The germline V and J ends were trimmed by 0 bases and 5 bases, with 11 bases remaining between them. Germline CDR1 and CDR2: SGHTA and FQGNSA. The CDR3 consists of 14 residues. This CDR3 reads CASSLAGSRHEQYF. The CDR3 bases are TGTGCCAGCAGCTTAGCCGGGAGCAGGCACGAGCAGTACTTC.

The genes are TRBV5-6 and TRBJ2-4; the D gene is possibly TRBD1 (7 bases). Looked up from germline, CDR1 is SGHDT and CDR2 is YYEEEE. V lost 4 bases to trimming and J lost 7 bases, with 27 bases between them. The CDR3 contains 18 residues. CDR3 amino acids: CASSDNRGLRGKGNIQYF. The CDR3 coding sequence is TGTGCCAGCAGCGATAACAGGGGCTTGCGCGGGAAGGGGAACATTCAGTACTTC. Full variable domain (outside the CDR3, taken from reference TRBV5-6 and TRBJ2-4): DAGVTQSPTHLIKTRGQQVTLRCSPKSGHDTVSWYQQALGQGPQFIFQYYEEEERQRGNFPDRFSGHQFPNYSSELNVNALLLGDSALYLCASSDNRGLRGKGNIQYFGAGTRLSVL.

This clonotype was counted a few times. This rearrangement joins TRBV7-3 to TRBJ1-1; D is unclear. This CDR3 has 12 residues. V was trimmed by 6 bases and J by 4 bases, leaving 9 bases between them. The germline gives CDR1 SGHTA, CDR2 FQGTGA. In nucleotides, the CDR3 is TGTGCCAGCAGAAACCCGGGCACTGAAGCTTTCTTT. It specifies CASRNPGTEAFF.

This clonotype was counted many times. The J gene is TRBJ1-5, the V gene TRBV5-6; the D is unclear. The CDR3 is 16 residues long. CDR1 and CDR2 (germline): SGHDT, YYEEEE. V shed 0 bases and J shed 0 bases, with 10 bases lying between them. CDR3 nucleotide sequence: TGTGCCAGCAGCTTGGACGGCGGTTATAGCAATCAGCCCCAGCATTTT. Residues: CASSLDGGYSNQPQHF.

This clonotype appeared a few times. This sequence joins TRBV19 and TRBJ2-3; 10 positions agree with TRBD2. Germline loops: CDR1 LNHDA, CDR2 SQIVND (reference sequence). The V segment lost 3 bases and the J segment 3 bases; nucleotides outside the gene matches: 21. The CDR3 covers 21 residues. CDR3 region: CASSMRGQGATSGSRTDTQYF. CDR3 nucleotides: TGTGCCAGTAGTATGAGAGGCCAAGGGGCGACTAGCGGGTCCAGGACAGATACGCAGTATTTT.

This chain connects TRBV28 to TRBJ2-7; D may correspond to TRBD1 or TRBD2 (7 bases each). CDR3 length equals 14 residues. V gave up 5 bases and J gave up 4 bases, with 15 bases separating them. Germline lookup yields CDR1 MDHEN and CDR2 SYDVKM. The DNA of the CDR3 is TGTGCCAGCAGTCGCCCAGGGGGAGGGTACGAGCAGTACTTC. Amino acids: CASSRPGGGYEQYF.

This clonotype was picked up a small number of times. The rearrangement joins TRBV10-3 to TRBJ1-1, with 7 bases matching TRBD1. The ends lost 5 bases at V and 5 bases at J; junction bases unmatched: 11. There are 15 residues in the CDR3. Germline V gene sequence: CDR1 ENHRY, CDR2 SYGVKD. The CDR3 here is CAISRPQGSGTEAFF. Here the CDR3 DNA reads TGTGCCATCAGTCGACCACAGGGGTCGGGGACTGAAGCTTTCTTT.

The CDR3 is CASRSTVSRPQHF. CDR3 bases: TGTGCCAGCAGATCGACAGTCAGCCGGCCCCAGCATTTT. This rearrangement joins TRBV12-3 or TRBV12-4 to TRBJ1-5, with a tentative D call TRBD1 (5 bases). The CDR3 has 13 residues. V lost 6 bases to trimming and J lost 9 bases, with 15 bases between them.

The chain links TRBV19 to TRBJ1-1, with D maybe TRBD1 (5 bases). Germline values: CDR1 LNHDA, CDR2 SQIVND (reference sequence). V lost 1 base, J lost 3 bases, and 12 bases lay in between. The CDR3 has 15 residues. CDR3 DNA: TGTGCCAGTAGTATAGGTGTGGGGCAGGACACTGAAGCTTTCTTT. As protein: CASSIGVGQDTEAFF.

The chain uses TRBV7-8 and TRBJ1-2, with D uncertain. The V end lost 1 base, the J end lost 4 bases, and 10 bases lay between the germline ends. Germline CDR1 and CDR2: SGHVS and FQNEAQ. The CDR3 is made up of 14 amino acids. CDR3 nucleotide sequence: TGTGCCAGCAGCTTAGAATCAGTGGGCTATGGCTACACCTTC. This gives the protein CASSLESVGYGYTF.

In its sample, this clonotype was seen a few times. The V gene is TRBV11-3, the J gene TRBJ1-1; D is unclear. Germline assignment: CDR1 SGHNT and CDR2 YENEEA. Trimming pared 1 base from V and 6 bases from J, leaving 6 bases between. The CDR3 is 12 amino acids. CDR3 nucleotides: TGTGCCAGCAGCTTAGTACCCCCTGAAGCTTTCTTT. This gives the protein CASSLVPPEAFF.

This clonotype was counted many times. The chain is built from TRBV7-6 and TRBJ2-2; D is perhaps TRBD1 (5 bases). The CDR3 length is 14 residues. Germline V gives CDR1 SGHVS, CDR2 FNYEAQ. V lost 1 base to trimming and J lost 7 bases, with 10 bases between them. The CDR3 coding sequence is TGTGCCAGCAGCTTAGGACAGTCTGTCGGGGAGCTGTTTTTT. Protein: CASSLGQSVGELFF.

A few counts support this clonotype. V gene TRBV2 combines with J gene TRBJ2-5; D may correspond to TRBD1 or TRBD2 (5 bases each). This CDR3 has 14 residues. CDR1 is SNHLY and CDR2 is FYNNEI in the germline V gene. V lost 7 bases to trimming and J lost 2 bases, with 14 bases between them. The CDR3 is CASKRRDRQETQYF. The DNA of the CDR3 is TGTGCCAGCAAGCGCCGGGACCGACAAGAGACCCAGTACTTC.